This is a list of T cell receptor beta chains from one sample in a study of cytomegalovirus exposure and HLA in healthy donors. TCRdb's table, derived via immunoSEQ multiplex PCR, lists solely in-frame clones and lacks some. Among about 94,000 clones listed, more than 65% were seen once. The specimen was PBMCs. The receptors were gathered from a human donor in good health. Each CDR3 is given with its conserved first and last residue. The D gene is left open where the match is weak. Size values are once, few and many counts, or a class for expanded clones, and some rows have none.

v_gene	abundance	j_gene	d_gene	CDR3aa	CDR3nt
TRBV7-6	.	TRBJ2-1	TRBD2	CASSLRGGLSNEQFF	TGTGCCAGCAGCTTACGGGGGGGGCTTAGCAATGAGCAGTTCTTC
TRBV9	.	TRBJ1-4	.	CASSVLGGENEKLFF	TGTGCCAGCTCTGTTTTGGGGGGTGAGAATGAAAAACTGTTTTTT
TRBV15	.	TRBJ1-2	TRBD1	CATSHSTGGYGYTF	TGTGCCACCAGTCACTCGACAGGGGGCTATGGCTACACCTTC
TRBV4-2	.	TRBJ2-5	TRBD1	CASSQDRNQETQYF	TGTGCCAGCAGCCAGGACAGGAACCAAGAGACCCAGTACTTC
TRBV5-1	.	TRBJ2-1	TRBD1	CASSPQRTGGYNEQFF	TGCGCCAGCAGCCCGCAGAGGACAGGGGGCTACAATGAGCAGTTCTTC
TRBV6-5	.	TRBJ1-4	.	CASSRRTGNEKLFF	TGTGCCAGCAGTCGGAGGACGGGTAATGAAAAACTGTTTTTT
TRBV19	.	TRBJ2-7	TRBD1	CASSYGTGPYEQYF	TGTGCCAGTAGTTACGGGACAGGGCCCTACGAGCAGTACTTC
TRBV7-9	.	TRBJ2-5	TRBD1	CASSSMGTAETQYF	TGTGCCAGCAGCTCTATGGGGACAGCAGAGACCCAGTACTTC
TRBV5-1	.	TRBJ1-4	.	CASSIRDGTADEKLFF	TGCGCCAGCAGCATCCGGGACGGGACTGCGGATGAAAAACTGTTTTTT
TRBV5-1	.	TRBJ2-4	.	CASSSNLFGPPRDIQYF	TGCGCCAGCAGCTCGAACTTATTTGGCCCCCCGAGGGACATTCAGTACTTC
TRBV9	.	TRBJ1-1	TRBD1	CASSFRTGGATEAFF	TGTGCCAGCAGCTTCCGGACAGGGGGCGCCACTGAAGCTTTCTTT
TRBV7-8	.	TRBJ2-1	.	CASSGSQAWDEQFF	TGTGCCAGCAGCGGCTCCCAGGCATGGGATGAGCAGTTCTTC
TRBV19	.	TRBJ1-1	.	CASSPLWGENTEAFF	TGTGCCAGTAGTCCTCTATGGGGGGAGAACACTGAAGCTTTCTTT
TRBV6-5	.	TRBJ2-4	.	CASSYSGSQNIQYF	TGTGCCAGCAGTTATTCCGGGTCCCAAAACATTCAGTACTTC
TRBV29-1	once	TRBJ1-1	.	CSVEENGNTEAFF	TGCAGCGTTGAAGAGAACGGTAACACTGAAGCTTTCTTT
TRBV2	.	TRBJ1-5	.	CASSGRSDQPQHF	TGTGCCAGCAGTGGGAGGTCTGATCAGCCCCAGCATTTT
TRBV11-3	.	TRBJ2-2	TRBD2	CASRASGTGELFF	TGTGCCAGCAGGGCTAGCGGGACCGGGGAGCTGTTTTTT
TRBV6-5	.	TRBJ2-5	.	CASRWRGGQETQYF	TGTGCCAGCAGATGGAGGGGGGGCCAAGAGACCCAGTACTTC
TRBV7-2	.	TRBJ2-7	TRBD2	CASSFNPHSGRSSYEQYF	TGTGCCAGCAGCTTTAACCCGCACTCCGGGAGGAGTTCCTACGAGCAGTACTTC
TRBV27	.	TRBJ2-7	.	CASSFGGRYEQYF	TGTGCCAGCAGTTTTGGGGGCCGGTACGAGCAGTACTTC
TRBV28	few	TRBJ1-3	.	CASREASGNTIYF	TGTGCCAGCAGGGAGGCATCTGGAAACACCATATATTTT
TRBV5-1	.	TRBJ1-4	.	CASSPTATNEKLFF	TGCGCCAGCAGCCCGACAGCAACTAATGAAAAACTGTTTTTT
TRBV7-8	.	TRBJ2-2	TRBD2	CASSLVREGGELFF	TGTGCCAGCAGCTTAGTGCGGGAGGGGGGGGAGCTGTTTTTT
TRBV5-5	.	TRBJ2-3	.	CASSMRVGTDTQYF	TGTGCCAGCAGCATGCGGGTCGGCACAGATACGCAGTATTTT
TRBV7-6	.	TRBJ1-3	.	CASSLVAGQGKNTIYF	TGTGCCAGCAGCTTAGTCGCGGGGCAGGGAAAAAACACCATATATTTT
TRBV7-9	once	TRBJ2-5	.	CASSLQETQYF	TGTGCCAGCAGCCTACAAGAGACCCAGTACTTC
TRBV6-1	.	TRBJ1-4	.	CASRPHTGPPEKLFF	TGTGCCAGCAGACCCCATACTGGGCCTCCTGAAAAACTGTTTTTT
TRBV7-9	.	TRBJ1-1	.	CASSTGLLNTEAFF	TGTGCCAGCAGCACGGGACTCTTGAACACTGAAGCTTTCTTT
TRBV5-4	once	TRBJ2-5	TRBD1	CASSLAGTALETQYF	TGTGCCAGCAGCTTGGCCGGGACAGCCCTGGAGACCCAGTACTTC
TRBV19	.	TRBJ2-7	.	CASGETLAHEQYF	TGTGCCAGTGGAGAAACTTTGGCCCACGAGCAGTACTTC
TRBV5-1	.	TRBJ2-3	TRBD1	CASSLAGTGGGDTQYF	TGCGCCAGCAGCTTGGCCGGGACAGGCGGAGGGGATACGCAGTATTTT
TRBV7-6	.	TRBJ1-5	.	CASSLWPSGGSNQPQHF	TGTGCCAGCAGCTTATGGCCCTCGGGGGGTAGCAATCAGCCCCAGCATTTT
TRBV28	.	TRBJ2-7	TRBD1	CASSSGTGVIEQYF	TGTGCCAGCAGCTCCGGGACAGGGGTGATCGAGCAGTACTTC
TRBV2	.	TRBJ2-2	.	CASTGDWVTGELFF	TGTGCCAGCACAGGGGATTGGGTCACCGGGGAGCTGTTTTTT
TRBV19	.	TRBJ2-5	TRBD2	CASSMTSGQETQYF	TGTGCCAGTAGTATGACTAGCGGGCAAGAGACCCAGTACTTC
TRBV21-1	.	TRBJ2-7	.	CASSTRQGAGEQYF	TGTGCCAGCAGCACCAGACAGGGGGCGGGGGAGCAGTACTTC
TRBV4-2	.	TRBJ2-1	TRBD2	CASSQDWRGGRAGNEQFF	TGTGCCAGCAGCCAAGATTGGAGGGGCGGGAGGGCCGGGAATGAGCAGTTCTTC
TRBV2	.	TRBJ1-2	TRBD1	CATWTGGSGGYTF	TGTGCCACCTGGACAGGCGGCTCGGGTGGCTACACCTTC
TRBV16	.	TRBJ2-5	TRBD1	CASSQLDRTKETQYF	TGTGCCAGCAGCCAATTGGACAGGACCAAAGAGACCCAGTACTTC
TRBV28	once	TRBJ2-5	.	CASSPSGAAGETQYF	TGTGCCAGCAGCCCCTCGGGAGCAGCCGGGGAGACCCAGTACTTC
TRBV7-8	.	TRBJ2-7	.	CASSLGSTGSYEQYF	TGTGCCAGCAGCTTAGGGTCGACTGGAAGCTACGAGCAGTACTTC
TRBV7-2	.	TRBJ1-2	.	CASSLAGAQTGYTF	TGTGCCAGCAGCTTAGCGGGGGCGCAGACTGGCTACACCTTC
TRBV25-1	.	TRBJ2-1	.	CASSEPDSFDEQFF	TGTGCCAGCAGTGAGCCGGACAGTTTCGATGAGCAGTTCTTC
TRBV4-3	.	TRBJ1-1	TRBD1	CASSQGGQGAETEAFF	TGCGCCAGCAGCCAAGGAGGACAGGGGGCAGAGACTGAAGCTTTCTTT
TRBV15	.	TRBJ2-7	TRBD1	CATSSTGTGGYEQYF	TGTGCCACCAGCAGCACCGGGACAGGGGGCTACGAGCAGTACTTC
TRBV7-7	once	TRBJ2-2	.	CASSAERAAGELFF	TGTGCCAGCAGCGCAGAGAGGGCAGCCGGGGAGCTGTTTTTT
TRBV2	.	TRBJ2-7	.	CASHLSGSSYEQYF	TGTGCCAGCCACCTGAGCGGTAGCTCCTACGAGCAGTACTTC
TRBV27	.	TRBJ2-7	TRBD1	CASSPWTGNTYEQYF	TGTGCCAGCAGTCCTTGGACAGGGAACACCTACGAGCAGTACTTC
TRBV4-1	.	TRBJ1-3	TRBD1	CASSQVPDRGRRNTIYF	TGCGCCAGCAGCCAAGTCCCGGACAGGGGGCGAAGAAACACCATATATTTT
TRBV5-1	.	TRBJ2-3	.	CASNFGDSTDTQYF	TGCGCCAGCAACTTCGGGGATTCCACAGATACGCAGTATTTT
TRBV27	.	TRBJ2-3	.	CASSSGGTDTQYF	TGTGCCAGCAGTTCGGGGGGCACAGATACGCAGTATTTT
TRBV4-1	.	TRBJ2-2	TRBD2	CASSQVGGGAGTGELFF	TGCGCCAGCAGCCAAGTGGGGGGAGGGGCCGGGACCGGGGAGCTGTTTTTT
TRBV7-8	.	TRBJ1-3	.	CASSPGFSGNTIYF	TGTGCCAGCTCCCCAGGATTCTCTGGAAACACCATATATTTT
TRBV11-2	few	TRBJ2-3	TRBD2	CASTLSGRAGADTQYF	TGTGCCAGCACCTTGAGCGGGAGGGCCGGGGCAGATACGCAGTATTTT